Included here is one T cell receptor beta chain sequence, with context. The target antigen is unknown. The data derive from a study of shared clonotypes between healthy human individuals. Study-wide context: The donor group consisted of a couple of women and a few men, aged 18 to 49.

200 to 250 ng DNA, 25,000 to 35,000 T cell genomes, went into each sorted-subset replicate PCR. Using immunoSEQ multiplex PCR, the repertoire was profiled, and TCRdb retains in-frame clones only, with some absent. Among 2,100,000 or so clones listed, approximately 94% were seen once. Findings and limits, study-wide: Non-shared clonotypes had lower generation probabilities than those shared by all four donors.

Recent acute infections and vaccinations were absent in the healthy HIV-negative adult donors. Source material: naive CD4+ T cells sorted from blood. Subset indicated: CD45RA+ positively selected. The receptor was derived from a man between 18 and 29 years old in good health.

CDR3 DNA: TGTGCCAGCAGTTACCGGGGACAGGGGAATTCACCCCTCCACTTT. This translates into CASSYRGQGNSPLHF. The chain couples TRBV6-5 to TRBJ1-6; TRBD1 aligns across 10 bases. The CDR3 contains 15 residues. Trimming cost V 2 bases and J 7 bases; bases outside gene matches: 2. Germline assignment: CDR1 MNHEY and CDR2 SVGAGI.